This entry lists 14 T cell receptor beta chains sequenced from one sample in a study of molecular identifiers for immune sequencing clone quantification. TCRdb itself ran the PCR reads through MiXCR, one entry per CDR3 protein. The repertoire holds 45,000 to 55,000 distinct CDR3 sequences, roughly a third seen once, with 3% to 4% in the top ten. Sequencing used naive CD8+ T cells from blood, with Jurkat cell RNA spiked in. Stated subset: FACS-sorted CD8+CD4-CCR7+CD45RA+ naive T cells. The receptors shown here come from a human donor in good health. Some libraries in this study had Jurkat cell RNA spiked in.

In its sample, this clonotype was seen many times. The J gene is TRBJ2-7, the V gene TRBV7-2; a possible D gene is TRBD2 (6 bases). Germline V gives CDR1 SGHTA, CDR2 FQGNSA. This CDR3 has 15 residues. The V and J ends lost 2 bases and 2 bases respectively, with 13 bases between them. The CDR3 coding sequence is TGTGCCAGCAGCTTAATCGGGAGCGCGGCCTACGAGCAGTACTTC. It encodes CASSLIGSAAYEQYF.

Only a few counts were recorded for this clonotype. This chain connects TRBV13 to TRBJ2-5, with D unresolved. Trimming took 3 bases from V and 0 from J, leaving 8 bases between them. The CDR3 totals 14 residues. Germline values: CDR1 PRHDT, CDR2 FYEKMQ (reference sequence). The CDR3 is CASSFRSHQETQYF. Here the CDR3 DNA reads TGTGCCAGCAGCTTTCGATCTCACCAAGAGACCCAGTACTTC. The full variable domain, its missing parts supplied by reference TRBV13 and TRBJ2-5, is AAGVIQSPRHLIKEKRETATLKCYPIPRHDTVYWYQQGPGQDPQFLISFYEKMQSDKGSIPDRFSAQQFSDYHSELNMSSLELGDSALYFCASSFRSHQETQYFGPGTRLLVL.

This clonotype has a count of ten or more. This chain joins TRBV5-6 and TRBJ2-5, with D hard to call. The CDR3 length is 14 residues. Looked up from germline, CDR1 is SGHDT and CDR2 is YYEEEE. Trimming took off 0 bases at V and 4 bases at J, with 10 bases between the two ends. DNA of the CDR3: TGTGCCAGCAGCTTGGCCCTAACCGCAGAGACCCAGTACTTC. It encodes CASSLALTAETQYF.

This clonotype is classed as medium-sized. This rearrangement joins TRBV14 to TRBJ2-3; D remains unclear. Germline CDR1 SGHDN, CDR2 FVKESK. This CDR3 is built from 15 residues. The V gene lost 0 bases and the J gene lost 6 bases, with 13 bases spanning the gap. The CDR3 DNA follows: TGTGCCAGCAGCCAAGATTTAGGCCGAAGCGATACGCAGTATTTT. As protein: CASSQDLGRSDTQYF. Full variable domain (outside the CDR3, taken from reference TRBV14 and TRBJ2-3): EAGVTQFPSHSVIEKGQTVTLRCDPISGHDNLYWYRRVMGKEIKFLLHFVKESKQDESGMPNNRFLAERTGGTYSTLKVQPAELEDSGVYFCASSQDLGRSDTQYFGPGTRLTVL.

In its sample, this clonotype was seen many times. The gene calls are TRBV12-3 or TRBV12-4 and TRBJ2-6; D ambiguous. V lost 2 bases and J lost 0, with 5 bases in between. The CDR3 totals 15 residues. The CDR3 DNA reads TGTGCCAGCAGTTTACCGTACTCTGGGGCCAACGTCCTGACTTTC. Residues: CASSLPYSGANVLTF.

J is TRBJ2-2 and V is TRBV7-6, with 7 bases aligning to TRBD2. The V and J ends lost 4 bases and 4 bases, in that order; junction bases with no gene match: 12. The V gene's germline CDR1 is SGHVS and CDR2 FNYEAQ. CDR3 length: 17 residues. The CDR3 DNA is TGTGCCAGCAGCTCAATGACCCAGGGAGGGGTCACCGGGGAGCTGTTTTTT. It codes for CASSSMTQGGVTGELFF. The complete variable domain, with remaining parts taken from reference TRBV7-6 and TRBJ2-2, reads GAGVSQSPRYKVTKRGQDVALRCDPISGHVSLYWYRQALGQGPEFLTYFNYEAQQDKSGLPNDRFSAERPEGSISTLTIQRTEQRDSAMYRCASSSMTQGGVTGELFFGEGSRLTVL.

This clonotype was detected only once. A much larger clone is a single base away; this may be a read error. CDR3 nucleotide sequence: TGTGCCAGCAGCGGGGTTGGAGAACCGCCGGGGGGGTCCGATACGCAGTATTTT. Its protein is CASSGVGEPPGGSDTQYF. The chain employs TRBV5-6 and TRBJ2-3; 8 positions match TRBD2. CDR3 size: 18 residues. The V gene's germline CDR1 is SGHDT and CDR2 YYEEEE. The V gene end was trimmed by 4 bases and the J gene end by 6 bases; junction bases not matched to a gene: 19.

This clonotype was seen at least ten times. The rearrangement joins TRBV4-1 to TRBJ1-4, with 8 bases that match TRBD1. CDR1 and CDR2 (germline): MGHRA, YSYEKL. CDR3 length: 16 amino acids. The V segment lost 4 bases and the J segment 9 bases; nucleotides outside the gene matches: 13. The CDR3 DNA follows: TGCGCCAGCAGCCCCAGGGGGCAGGGGGAGTCGCAAAAACTGTTTTTT. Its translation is CASSPRGQGESQKLFF.

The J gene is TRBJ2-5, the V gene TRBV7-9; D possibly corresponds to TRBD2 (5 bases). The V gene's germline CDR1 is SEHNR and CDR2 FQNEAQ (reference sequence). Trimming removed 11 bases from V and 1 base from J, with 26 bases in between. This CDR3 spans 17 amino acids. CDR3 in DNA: TGTGCCCGCATTCCACTGGCACGCGGAGGCGGCCAAGAGACCCAGTACTTC. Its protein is CARIPLARGGGQETQYF.

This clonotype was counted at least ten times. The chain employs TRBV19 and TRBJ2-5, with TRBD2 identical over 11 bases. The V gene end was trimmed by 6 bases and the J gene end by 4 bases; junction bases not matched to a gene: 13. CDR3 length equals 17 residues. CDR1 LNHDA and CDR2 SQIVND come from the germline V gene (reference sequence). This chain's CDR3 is CASRDPGLADSLETQYF. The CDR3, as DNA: TGTGCCAGTAGAGATCCGGGACTAGCGGACTCGTTAGAGACCCAGTACTTC.

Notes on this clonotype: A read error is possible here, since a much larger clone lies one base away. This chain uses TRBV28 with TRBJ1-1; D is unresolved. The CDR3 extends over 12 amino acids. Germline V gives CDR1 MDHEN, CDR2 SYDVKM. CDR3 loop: CASSPLNTEAYF. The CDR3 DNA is TGTGCCAGCAGCCCGTTGAACACTGAAGCTTACTTT.

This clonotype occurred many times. The CDR3 loop is CASSLVMTHEQYF. CDR3 sequence (DNA): TGTGCCAGCAGTTTAGTCATGACCCACGAGCAGTACTTC. V usage is TRBV28 and J usage is TRBJ2-7; D is unresolved. This CDR3 region has 13 residues. Germline V CDR1 and CDR2: MDHEN, SYDVKM. Deletions cut 2 bases from V and 5 bases from J, with 10 bases between.

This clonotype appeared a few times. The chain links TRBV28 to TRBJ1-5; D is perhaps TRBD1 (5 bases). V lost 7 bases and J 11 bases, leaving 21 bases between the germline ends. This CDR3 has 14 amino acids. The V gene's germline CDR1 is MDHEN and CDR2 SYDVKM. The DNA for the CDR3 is TGTGCCAGCACCCTAGAAGGTCGCAGGGAGACCCAGCATTTT. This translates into CASTLEGRRETQHF.

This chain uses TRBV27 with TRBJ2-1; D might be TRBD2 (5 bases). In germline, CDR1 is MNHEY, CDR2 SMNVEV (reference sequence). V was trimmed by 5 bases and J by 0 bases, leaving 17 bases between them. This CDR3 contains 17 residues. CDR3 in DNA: TGTGCCAGCAGTCCCCTCCCGGGATCCATCTCCTACAATGAGCAGTTCTTC. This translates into CASSPLPGSISYNEQFF.